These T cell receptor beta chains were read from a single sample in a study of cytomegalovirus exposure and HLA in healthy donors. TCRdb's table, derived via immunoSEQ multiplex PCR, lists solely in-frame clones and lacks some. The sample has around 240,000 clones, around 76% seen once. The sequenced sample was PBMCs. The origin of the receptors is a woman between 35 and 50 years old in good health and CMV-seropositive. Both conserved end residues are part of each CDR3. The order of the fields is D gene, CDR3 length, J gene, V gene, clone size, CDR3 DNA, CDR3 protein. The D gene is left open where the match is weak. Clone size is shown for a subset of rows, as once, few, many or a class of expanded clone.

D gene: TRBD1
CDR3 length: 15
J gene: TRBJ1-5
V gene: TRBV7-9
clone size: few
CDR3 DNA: TGTGCCAGCAGCCCGACAGGGGATAGCAATCAGCCCCAGCATTTT
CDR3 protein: CASSPTGDSNQPQHF

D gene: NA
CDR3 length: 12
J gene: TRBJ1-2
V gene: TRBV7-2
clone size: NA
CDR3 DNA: TGTGCCAGCAGCTCCCCAGGGTATGGCTACACCTTC
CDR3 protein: CASSSPGYGYTF

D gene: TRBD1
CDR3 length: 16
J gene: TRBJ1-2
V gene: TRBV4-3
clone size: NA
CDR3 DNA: TGCGCCAGCAGCCCATGGAAGGTAGGGGGCGCTGGGGGCTACACCTTC
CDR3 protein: CASSPWKVGGAGGYTF

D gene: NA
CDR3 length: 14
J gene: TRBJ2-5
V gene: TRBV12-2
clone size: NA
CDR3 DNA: TGTGCAAGTCGCTTGGAGCGGAACCAAGAGACCCAGTACTTC
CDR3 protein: CASRLERNQETQYF

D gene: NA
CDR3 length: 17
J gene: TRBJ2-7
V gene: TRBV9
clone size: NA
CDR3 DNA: TGTGCCAGCAGCGGTCAGGGGTCCCGGGACGGCTCCTACGAGCAGTACTTC
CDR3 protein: CASSGQGSRDGSYEQYF

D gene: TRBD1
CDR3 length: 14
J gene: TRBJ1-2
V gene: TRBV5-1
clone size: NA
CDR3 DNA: TGCGCCAGCAGCCCCGCCGGGACAGGGGAAGGCTACACCTTC
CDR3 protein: CASSPAGTGEGYTF

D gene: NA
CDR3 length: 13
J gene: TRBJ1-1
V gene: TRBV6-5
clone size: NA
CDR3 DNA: TGTGCCAGCAACGCACAGGGATTCCCTGAAGCTTTCTTT
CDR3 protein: CASNAQGFPEAFF

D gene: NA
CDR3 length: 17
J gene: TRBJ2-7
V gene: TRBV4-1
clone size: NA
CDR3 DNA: TGCGCCAGCAGCCATCAAGATTTTATGGGGGGACGTTACGAGCAGTACTTC
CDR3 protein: CASSHQDFMGGRYEQYF

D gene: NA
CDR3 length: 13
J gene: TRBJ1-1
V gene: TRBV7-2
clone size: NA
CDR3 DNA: TGTGCCAGCAGCTTAAGGGGCCTAAGGAGCCCTTTCTTT
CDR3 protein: CASSLRGLRSPFF

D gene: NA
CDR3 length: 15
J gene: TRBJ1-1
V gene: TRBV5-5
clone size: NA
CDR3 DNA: TGTGCCAGCAGCTTGGAGGGGGGGATAGGCACTGAAGCTTTCTTT
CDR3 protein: CASSLEGGIGTEAFF

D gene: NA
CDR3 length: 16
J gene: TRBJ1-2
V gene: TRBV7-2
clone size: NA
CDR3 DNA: TGTGCCAGCACTCCAACCCGAGAGGGAAGTATTGGGGGCTACACCTTC
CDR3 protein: CASTPTREGSIGGYTF

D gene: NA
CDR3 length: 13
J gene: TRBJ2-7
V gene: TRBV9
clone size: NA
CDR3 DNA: TGTGCCAGCAGCGTAGACGAGTCCTACGAGCAGTACTTC
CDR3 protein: CASSVDESYEQYF

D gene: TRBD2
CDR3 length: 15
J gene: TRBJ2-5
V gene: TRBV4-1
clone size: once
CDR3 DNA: TGCGCCAGCAGCCAATCGGGAGGGAACCAAGAGACCCAGTACTTC
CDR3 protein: CASSQSGGNQETQYF

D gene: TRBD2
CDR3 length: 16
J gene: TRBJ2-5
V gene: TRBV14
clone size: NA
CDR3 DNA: TGTGCCAGCAGCCAAGGGTTAGCGGGAGAGTGGGAGACCCAGTACTTC
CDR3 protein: CASSQGLAGEWETQYF

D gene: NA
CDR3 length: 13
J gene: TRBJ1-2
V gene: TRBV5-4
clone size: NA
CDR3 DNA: TGTGCCAGCAGCTTAAACCGAGTTTATGGCTACACCTTC
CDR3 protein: CASSLNRVYGYTF

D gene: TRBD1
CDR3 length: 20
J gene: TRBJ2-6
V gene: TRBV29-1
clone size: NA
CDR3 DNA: TGCAGCGTTGAGGTCAGGGGGTCAGATACCAAGAGCTCTGGGGCCAACGTCCTGACTTTC
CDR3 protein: CSVEVRGSDTKSSGANVLTF

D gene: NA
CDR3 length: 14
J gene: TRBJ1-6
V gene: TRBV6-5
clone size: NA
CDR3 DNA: TGTGCCAGCAGTGGAACAGGGAGAGGATCACCCCTCCACTTT
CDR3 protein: CASSGTGRGSPLHF

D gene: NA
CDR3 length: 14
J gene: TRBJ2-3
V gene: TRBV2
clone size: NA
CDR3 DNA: TGTGCCAGCAGTAGACAGCAACGCACAGATACGCAGTATTTT
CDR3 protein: CASSRQQRTDTQYF

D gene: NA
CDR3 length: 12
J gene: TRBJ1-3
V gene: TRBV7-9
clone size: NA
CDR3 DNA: TGTGCCAGCAGCTTAGTAGGAAACACCATATATTTT
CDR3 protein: CASSLVGNTIYF

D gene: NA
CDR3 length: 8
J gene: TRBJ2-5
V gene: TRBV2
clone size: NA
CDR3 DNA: TGTGCCAGAGAGGGCAAGTACTTC
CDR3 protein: CAREGKYF

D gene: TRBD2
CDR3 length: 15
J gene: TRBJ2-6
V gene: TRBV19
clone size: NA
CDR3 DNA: TGTGCCAGTAGGGGCCGGGAGGCTGGGGCCAACGTCCTGACTTTC
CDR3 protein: CASRGREAGANVLTF

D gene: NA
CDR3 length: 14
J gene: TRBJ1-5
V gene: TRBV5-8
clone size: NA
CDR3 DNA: TGTGCCAGCAACAGCGGGCAGGGTCTTCAGCCCCAGCATTTT
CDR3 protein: CASNSGQGLQPQHF

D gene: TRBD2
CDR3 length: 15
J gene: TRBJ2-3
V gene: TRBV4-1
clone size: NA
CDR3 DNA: TGCGCCAGCAGCCAAGAGGGAGGGGGCACAGATACGCAGTATTTT
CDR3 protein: CASSQEGGGTDTQYF

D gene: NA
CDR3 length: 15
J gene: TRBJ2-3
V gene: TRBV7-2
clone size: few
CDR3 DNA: TGTGCCAGCAGCCTGACAGCTCTGAGCACAGATACGCAGTATTTT
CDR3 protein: CASSLTALSTDTQYF

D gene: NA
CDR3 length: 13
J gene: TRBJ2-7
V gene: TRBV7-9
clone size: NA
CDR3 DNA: TGTGCCAGCAGCCCGGGACTGACCTACGAGCAGTACTTC
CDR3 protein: CASSPGLTYEQYF

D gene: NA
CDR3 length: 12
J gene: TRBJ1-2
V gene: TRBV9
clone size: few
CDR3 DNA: TGTGCCAGCAGCCTACAGGGTTATGGCTACACCTTC
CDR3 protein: CASSLQGYGYTF

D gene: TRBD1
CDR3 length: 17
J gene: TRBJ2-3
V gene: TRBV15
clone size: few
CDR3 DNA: TGTGCCACCAGCAGAGATCGGGGACAGAGCCGCACAGATACGCAGTATTTT
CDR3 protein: CATSRDRGQSRTDTQYF